A selection of T cell receptor beta chains follows, all from one sample in a study of Graves' ophthalmopathy and Graves' hyperthyroidism. TCRdb re-derived calls from the multiplex PCR reads in MiXCR, one entry per CDR3 protein. In the table there are approximately 540,000 distinct CDR3 sequences, approximately 35% of which are singletons. The sample consisted of peripheral blood or thyroid tissue (not recorded which). The receptors were gathered from an adult man with Graves' hyperthyroidism. The CDR3 runs from the conserved cysteine through the conserved F or W. D genes are given only for firm matches. Part of the rows lack a size; the others show once, few, many or a class for expanded clones.

V	size	length	J	D	CDR3	DNA
TRBV24-1	.	16	TRBJ2-6	.	CATSDPAGSGANVLTF	TGTGCCACCAGTGACCCAGCGGGCTCTGGGGCCAACGTCCTGACTTTC
TRBV12-3/TRBV12-4	many	13	TRBJ1-1	.	CASSLALATEAFF	TGTGCCAGCAGTTTAGCTCTGGCCACTGAAGCTTTCTTT
TRBV10-3	many	13	TRBJ1-5	TRBD1	CATGQGAAQPQHF	TGTGCCACCGGACAGGGGGCGGCTCAGCCCCAGCATTTT
TRBV2	many	13	TRBJ1-4	.	CASSEPLNEKLFF	TGTGCCAGCAGTGAGCCTCTTAATGAAAAACTGTTTTTT
TRBV19	many	15	TRBJ1-5	TRBD1	CASSGTGKSNQPQHF	TGTGCCAGTAGCGGGACAGGGAAAAGCAATCAGCCCCAGCATTTT
TRBV29-1	many	14	TRBJ2-7	TRBD2	CSVGTSGGIGEQYF	TGCAGCGTGGGGACTAGCGGGGGTATTGGCGAGCAGTACTTC
TRBV2	.	16	TRBJ2-5	TRBD2	CASSISSGGAQETQYF	TGTGCCAGCAGCATCTCTAGCGGGGGGGCTCAAGAGACCCAGTACTTC
TRBV6-1	many	13	TRBJ2-7	TRBD1	CASSERDRDEQYF	TGTGCCAGCAGTGAACGGGACAGGGACGAGCAGTACTTC
TRBV7-9	few	16	TRBJ1-5	.	CASSLTRVGGNQPQHF	TGTGCCAGCAGTTTAACCAGGGTTGGGGGCAATCAGCCCCAGCATTTT
TRBV7-9	few	14	TRBJ2-1	.	CASSISAEGSEQFF	TGTGCCAGCAGCATAAGCGCTGAGGGATCTGAGCAGTTCTTC
TRBV15	many	13	TRBJ2-5	.	CATGISTQETQYF	TGTGCCACCGGGATAAGTACCCAAGAGACCCAGTACTTC
TRBV6-5	many	13	TRBJ1-5	.	CASSSGVWKPQHF	TGTGCCAGCAGTTCCGGGGTATGGAAGCCCCAGCATTTT
TRBV7-8	many	16	TRBJ2-7	TRBD2	CASSRPSGGAIYEQYF	TGTGCCAGCAGCCGGCCTAGCGGGGGGGCTATCTACGAGCAGTACTTC
TRBV11-2	.	15	TRBJ1-6	.	CASSFQGSLSSPLHF	TGTGCCAGCAGCTTTCAGGGATCGCTTTCTTCACCCCTCCACTTT
TRBV20-1	few	14	TRBJ2-1	TRBD2	CSAPGTSVYNEQFF	TGCAGTGCTCCCGGGACTAGCGTCTACAATGAGCAGTTCTTC
TRBV29-1	.	13	TRBJ2-7	TRBD1	CSLSRTGSAEQYF	TGCAGCTTATCCCGGACAGGGAGTGCCGAGCAGTACTTC
TRBV6-5	many	14	TRBJ1-2	.	CASSQDRNHYGYTF	TGTGCCAGCAGTCAAGACAGAAACCACTATGGCTACACCTTC